This TCR beta chain was observed in a study of a mutant IDH1 vaccine in newly diagnosed glioma. The time point was: week 11, during vaccination. Each vaccine dose was 300 ug of mutant IDH1 20-mer peptide, with topical imiquimod. Of note for this clone: Its matching antigen is unknown.

V dropped 5 bases and J dropped 3; count of bases not matched to a gene: 7. This CDR3 region has 14 residues. CDR1 is MNHEY, CDR2 SVGAGI, per germline. Assay used: immunoSEQ multiplex PCR; TCRdb lists only in-frame clones, some missing. The sample lists around 130,000 clones, 80% occurring once. The genes are TRBV6-5 and TRBJ2-7; 7 positions agree with TRBD2. This TCR derives from a man in his forties with glioma. Sample: PBMCs, taken from a glioma patient whose treatment included an IDH1 peptide vaccine. The CDR3 region is CASSLPAGVYEQYF. In DNA, the CDR3 is TGTGCCAGCAGTCTCCCGGCGGGGGTCTACGAGCAGTACTTC.